Listed below are T cell receptor beta chains from one sample, sequenced in a study of blood T cell repertoires in COVID-19. Here immunoSEQ multiplex PCR was the method, and the copy in TCRdb shows in-frame clones only, minus some. The repertoire holds around 130,000 clones, roughly 84% seen once, with 3% to 4% in the top ten. The sequenced sample consisted of peripheral blood. The receptors come from a man in his 60s with acute or convalescent COVID-19. Both conserved end residues are part of each CDR3. A D gene is named only where the DNA matches it firmly. Clone size is given for some rows only: seen once, a few or many times, or a class if the clone is expanded.

size	V	J	D	DNA	CDR3
many	TRBV11-2	TRBJ1-1	TRBD1	TGTGCCAGCAGCTTACAGGGGGGGAACACTGAAGCTTTCTTT	CASSLQGGNTEAFF
.	TRBV28	TRBJ1-2	.	TGTGCCAGCAGTCCCTTAGAGGGCAGGAAGGCCTACTATGGCTACACCTTC	CASSPLEGRKAYYGYTF
once	TRBV6-6	TRBJ2-7	.	TGTGCCAGCAGTTACCTAGGGGCCGAGCAGTACTTC	CASSYLGAEQYF
.	TRBV19	TRBJ1-2	TRBD1	TGTGCCAGTAGTATCGGACTTGGGACAGGGAATGGCTACACCTTC	CASSIGLGTGNGYTF
.	TRBV2	TRBJ1-3	.	TGTGCCAGCAGTGAAGTAGTGGGCGCAACCTCTGGAAACACCATATATTTT	CASSEVVGATSGNTIYF
.	TRBV10-2	TRBJ2-3	TRBD2	TGCGCCACAGTCAGCGGGATCTCAGATACGCAGTATTTT	CATVSGISDTQYF
.	TRBV5-1	TRBJ2-7	.	TGCGCCAGCAGCCCCGGGATTTTCTCCTACGAGCAGTACTTC	CASSPGIFSYEQYF
.	TRBV19	TRBJ2-5	.	TGTGCCAGTGCGGGACTCTCGGGGGAGACCCAGTACTTC	CASAGLSGETQYF
.	TRBV3-1/TRBV3-2	TRBJ2-3	.	TGTGCCAGCAGCCAAGATCTAGCTCTCCCTAGCACAGATACGCAGTATTTT	CASSQDLALPSTDTQYF
.	TRBV9	TRBJ2-7	TRBD1	TGTGCCAGCAGCGTAGGGGAGGACAGGGTCTCCTACGAGCAGTACTTC	CASSVGEDRVSYEQYF
.	TRBV27	TRBJ2-3	TRBD2	TGTGCCAGCAGTTACCCCTCTAGCGGGAGGGCCCCAGATACGCAGTATTTT	CASSYPSSGRAPDTQYF
few	TRBV7-6	TRBJ2-7	TRBD1	TGTGCCAGCAGCCGAGGACAGGGCTACGAGCAGTACTTC	CASSRGQGYEQYF
.	TRBV30	TRBJ1-2	.	TGTGCCTGGAGTGGACAGGAGTATGGCTACACCTTC	CAWSGQEYGYTF
.	TRBV27	TRBJ2-7	.	TGTGCCAGCAGTTTAAGCTCGGGGTACGAGCAGTACTTC	CASSLSSGYEQYF
.	TRBV7-9	TRBJ2-7	.	TGTGCCAGCAGCTCACGGGACTTTCAGGGACTCTACGAGCAGTACTTC	CASSSRDFQGLYEQYF
.	TRBV28	TRBJ2-1	TRBD2	TGTGCCAGCAGTTTGCCGCCTAGCGGGACCGCCTACAATGAGCAGTTCTTC	CASSLPPSGTAYNEQFF
.	TRBV9	TRBJ2-3	.	TGTGCCAGCAGCGCCGGGGGAACGGCGGATACGCAGTATTTT	CASSAGGTADTQYF
.	TRBV4-1	TRBJ1-3	.	TGCGCCAGCAGCCAAGATCACGGGACACCTGGAAACACCATATATTTT	CASSQDHGTPGNTIYF
.	TRBV4-1	TRBJ2-5	.	TGCGCCAGCAGCCAAGTAGTAGCCCAAGAGACCCAGTACTTC	CASSQVVAQETQYF
.	TRBV18	TRBJ2-7	TRBD1	TGTGCCAGCTCACCAAGGGGGGACAGGAAGGAAGGTTGGGCCTACGAGCAGTACTTC	CASSPRGDRKEGWAYEQYF
.	TRBV6-2/TRBV6-3	TRBJ2-1	TRBD2	TGTGCCAGCAGCCGCCCCCTAGCGGGTGGGTACAATGAGCAGTTCTTC	CASSRPLAGGYNEQFF
.	TRBV13	TRBJ1-2	TRBD1	TGTGCCAGCAGCCGGACAGGGGGTGGCTACACCTTC	CASSRTGGGYTF
.	TRBV7-9	TRBJ2-3	TRBD2	TGTGCCAGCAGCTTACTGAACCCGGGACTACTCACAGATACGCAGTATTTT	CASSLLNPGLLTDTQYF
.	TRBV7-9	TRBJ1-5	.	TGTGCCAGCAGCACCCAGGGTGGGGACAATCAGCCCCAGCATTTT	CASSTQGGDNQPQHF
few	TRBV7-6	TRBJ2-7	.	TGTGCCAGCAGCTTACTCCCCCCAGGGGGGAGCTCCTACGAGCAGTACTTC	CASSLLPPGGSSYEQYF
.	TRBV18	TRBJ2-7	TRBD1	TGTGCCAGCTCCAGGACAGGGCTCTACGAGCAGTACTTC	CASSRTGLYEQYF
.	TRBV6-5	TRBJ2-4	TRBD2	TGTGCCGGGGGAGGGCCGAGCGACATTCAGTACTTC	CAGGGPSDIQYF
few	TRBV19	TRBJ2-2	.	TGTGCCAGTAGTAGGGCAGGGTCGAACACCGGGGAGCTGTTTTTT	CASSRAGSNTGELFF
.	TRBV19	TRBJ2-1	TRBD2	TGTGCCAGTAGGCTAGCGGGCAGCTCCTACAATGAGCAGTTCTTC	CASRLAGSSYNEQFF
.	TRBV6-2/TRBV6-3	TRBJ2-1	TRBD1	TGTGCCAGCAGTTACCCACGGGGCACCTTGGGTAGGGGGCGCAGTTATGAGCAGTTCTTC	CASSYPRGTLGRGRSYEQFF
.	TRBV30	TRBJ1-1	TRBD1	TGTGCCTGGAGTGTGAATTGGCAGGGGGTAAACACTGAAGCTTTCTTT	CAWSVNWQGVNTEAFF
.	TRBV28	TRBJ2-7	TRBD2	TGTGCCAGCAGGACTAGCGGGAGGACCTACGAGCAGTACTTC	CASRTSGRTYEQYF
.	TRBV7-9	TRBJ1-6	.	TGTGCCAGCAACCGAGACACGGGGAGTAATTCACCCCTCCACTTT	CASNRDTGSNSPLHF
.	TRBV28	TRBJ1-5	.	TGTGCCAGCAGTTTATTCGCCCTCGGTGGCAATCAGCCCCAGCATTTT	CASSLFALGGNQPQHF
.	TRBV5-1	TRBJ2-2	TRBD2	TGCGCCAGCAGCTCACTAGCGGCGAACACCGGGGAGCTGTTTTTT	CASSSLAANTGELFF
.	TRBV2	TRBJ2-7	TRBD2	TGTGCCAGCAGTGAAGACGGGACTAACTACGAGCAGTACTTC	CASSEDGTNYEQYF
.	TRBV7-2	TRBJ2-3	.	TGTGCCAGCACCTTGACTCGGGATACGCAGTATTTT	CASTLTRDTQYF